This T cell receptor beta chain is from a study of early T cells in non-severe SARS-CoV-2 infection (dated by TCRdb to the early 2020s). Looking at the study overall: Because TCR sequencing was done on bulk RNA from unsorted whole blood, the alpha and beta chains could not be paired. Points the paper makes about the study in general: VDJdb matching was skewed toward anti-spike CD8 responses and likely underestimated virus-specific expansions, missing private and CD4 specificities.

There are many counts of this clonotype. It lacks a known antigen. Per-base quality was not reported, and no clone a single base away is much larger than it. Set within a cohort of healthcare workers in London, UK, this nested case-control study involved weekly PCR testing of nasopharyngeal swabs along with blood sampling. Healthcare workers were enrolled in the week of the UK lockdown, from 23 to 31 March 2020, and were followed every week for up to about 15 weeks. Compared with germline, V lacks 4 bases and J lacks 10 bases; bases without a gene match: 19. Including cysteine and phenylalanine, the CDR3 has 17 amino acids. Just CDR3 DNA is preserved here, 51 bases in frame from base 1. CDR1 is given as PRHDT and CDR2 as FYEKMQ, both from the germline V gene (reference sequence). The library relied on 5' RACE. Data came from a NextSeq 500. To correct for sequencing error and PCR bias, the TCR library protocol tagged individual cDNA molecules with unique molecular identifiers. Both TCR alpha and beta chains were sequenced, and tight co-correlation was observed between alpha and beta sequence abundances in each sample. Turning to the authors' computational methods: Decombinator V4 was used to annotate the V gene, J gene and CDR3 of the TCR sequences. Expanded TCRs were defined as changing significantly between any two time points under a Poisson model with p below 0.0001. TCR abundances were normalised to the total number of TCRs sequenced in each sample and reported as counts per million. MAIT TCRs were defined by TRAV1-2 paired with TRAJ12, TRAJ20 or TRAJ33, and iNKT TCRs by TRAV10 paired with TRAJ18. VDJdb, accessed 1 November 2021, was searched for CMV, EBV and SARS-CoV-2 annotated TCRs, with TCRs annotated for multiple antigens excluded. TCRdb cleaned the public reads at Q25 with fastp, built clones with MiXCR and kept in-frame beta chains. Each entry is one CDR3 protein sequence, shown with its most common DNA and genes. Here the V and J calls rest on TCRdb's processing, not on the authors' analysis. The sample records fewer than 50,000 distinct CDR3 sequences, around 4.1% of which are singletons. The top ten clones comprise approximately 3% of the sample.

The clonotype was recovered from an adult who was a healthcare worker with PCR-confirmed SARS-CoV-2 infection or an uninfected control (not recorded which). This chain is built from TRBV13 and TRBJ2-1; 7 junctional bases match TRBD1. The specimen sequenced was whole blood. The CDR3 reads CASSSTDRTLRTGEQFF. The bases are TGTGCCAGCAGCTCGACGGACCGAACTCTGAGGACAGGCGAGCAGTTCTTC.